This passage covers 22 T cell receptor beta chains from one sample sequenced in a study of cytomegalovirus exposure and HLA in healthy donors. Primers included in the PCR were 60 Vbeta and 13 Jbeta primers. Data came from immunoSEQ multiplex PCR; TCRdb stores just in-frame clones and leaves some out. The sample lists around 65,000 clones, 68% occurring once. Sequencing was carried out using PBMCs. The receptors were gathered from a man between 35 and 55 years old in good health and CMV-seropositive.

This chain joins TRBV30 and TRBJ2-7; D possibly corresponds to TRBD1 (5 bases). Germline V CDR1 and CDR2: GTSNPN, SVGIG (reference sequence). The CDR3 has 12 amino acids. V was clipped by 3 bases and J by 5 bases, with 11 bases between them. CDR3 residues: CAWSRAVDEQYF. For the CDR3, the DNA is TGTGCCTGGAGCAGGGCGGTCGACGAGCAGTACTTC.

In DNA, the CDR3 is TGTGCCAGCAGACCTCCTGGACAGGCCGAATGGCAGTACTTC. As protein: CASRPPGQAEWQYF. V gene TRBV6-5 combines with J gene TRBJ2-7, with 7 bases that match TRBD1. This CDR3 spans 14 amino acids. Germline CDR1 is MNHEY and CDR2 is SVGAGI. J was trimmed by 9 bases and V by 6 bases; bases with no gene match: 14.

The gene calls are TRBV7-6 and TRBJ1-3; tentative D call: TRBD1 (6 bases). V lost 3 bases and J lost 3, with 15 bases in between. Germline loops: CDR1 SGHVS, CDR2 FNYEAQ. This CDR3 is built from 16 residues. In DNA form, the CDR3 reads TGTGCCAGCAGCTTGACACAGGGAAGGTTTGGAAACACCATATATTTT. Translating gives CASSLTQGRFGNTIYF.

This clone appeared a few times. This rearrangement joins TRBV5-1 to TRBJ1-1; no definite D call. The germline gives CDR1 SGHRS, CDR2 YFSETQ. The CDR3 extends over 13 amino acids. With 0 bases removed from V and 4 bases from J, the gap between germline ends came to 7 bases. The CDR3 sequence: CASSLGEGTEAFF. The CDR3 DNA is TGCGCCAGCAGCTTGGGGGAGGGCACTGAAGCTTTCTTT.

The chain joins TRBV19 to TRBJ2-7; a weak D match, TRBD1 (5 bases). The CDR3 runs 13 residues. The germline gives CDR1 LNHDA, CDR2 SQIVND (reference sequence). The V end lost 3 bases, the J end lost 2 bases, and 8 bases lay between the germline ends. The CDR3 DNA is TGTGCCAGTAGTATTGGGGCAGCCTACGAGCAGTACTTC. It encodes CASSIGAAYEQYF.

Details on this clone: One end of the junction varies from germline; a read error may be responsible. CDR3: CSSSPTGGYEQYF. The DNA of the CDR3 is TGTTCCAGCAGCCCGACTGGGGGGTACGAGCAGTACTTC. The chain recombines TRBV7-9 with TRBJ2-7; D possibly corresponds to TRBD2 (6 bases). Germline V gene data show CDR1 as SEHNR and CDR2 as FQNEAQ (reference sequence). CDR3 length: 13 amino acids.

J is TRBJ2-3 and V is TRBV19; D remains unclear. The CDR3 contains 14 residues. The V gene's germline CDR1 is LNHDA and CDR2 SQIVND (reference sequence). V was clipped by 7 bases and J by 2 bases, with 13 bases between them. The CDR3 nucleotides read TGTGCCAGTAAGGATCAGGCCTACACAGATACGCAGTATTTT. This sequence encodes CASKDQAYTDTQYF. The full variable domain, with the rest looked up from reference TRBV19 and TRBJ2-3, is DGGITQSPKYLFRKEGQNVTLSCEQNLNHDAMYWYRQDPGQGLRLIYYSQIVNDFQKGDIAEGYSVSREKKESFPLTVTSAQKNPTAFYLCASKDQAYTDTQYFGPGTRLTVL.

Only one count was recorded for this clone. The genes are TRBV5-1 and TRBJ2-5; TRBD2 aligns across 7 bases. The CDR3 is 15 amino acids. Germline CDR1 and CDR2: SGHRS and YFSETQ. V was pared by 2 bases and J by 2 bases, with 6 bases of the junction left unmatched. CDR3 protein: CASSFGAGNQETQYF. The CDR3, as DNA: TGCGCCAGCAGCTTCGGAGCGGGGAATCAAGAGACCCAGTACTTC.

The chain employs TRBV4-2 and TRBJ1-5; D perhaps matches TRBD1 (5 bases). CDR1 is LGHNA and CDR2 is YNFKEQ in the germline V gene. V lost 5 bases and J 2 bases, leaving 16 bases between the germline ends. The CDR3 runs 16 residues. CDR3 loop: CASSFASAGGNQPQHF. The DNA for the CDR3 is TGTGCCAGCAGCTTTGCCTCAGCGGGGGGCAATCAGCCCCAGCATTTT.

V usage is TRBV9 and J usage is TRBJ2-1; 7 bases fit TRBD1. J was trimmed by 4 bases and V by 0 bases; bases with no gene match: 4. This CDR3 has 15 amino acids. Germline CDR1 reads SGDLS; CDR2 reads YYNGEE. This chain's CDR3 is CASSVAGQRYNEQFF. The CDR3 bases are TGTGCCAGCAGCGTAGCGGGACAGCGTTACAATGAGCAGTTCTTC. The full variable domain, completed using reference TRBV9 and TRBJ2-1, is DSGVTQTPKHLITATGQRVTLRCSPRSGDLSVYWYQQSLDQGLQFLIQYYNGEERAKGNILERFSAQQFPDLHSELNLSSLELGDSALYFCASSVAGQRYNEQFFGPGTRLTVL.

The chain uses TRBV5-1 and TRBJ2-4; 7 positions agree with TRBD2. Germline CDR1 and CDR2: SGHRS and YFSETQ. J was trimmed by 0 bases and V by 4 bases; bases with no gene match: 10. CDR3 length: 17 amino acids. The CDR3 protein is CASSPLTAGIAKNIQYF. The CDR3 DNA reads as TGCGCCAGCAGCCCGCTTACAGCGGGGATAGCCAAAAACATTCAGTACTTC.

The table lists this clone with a few counts. The rearrangement joins TRBV6-5 to TRBJ2-5; 11 nucleotides agree with TRBD1. J was trimmed by 4 bases and V by 4 bases; bases with no gene match: 2. This CDR3 comprises 14 residues. CDR1 is MNHEY and CDR2 is SVGAGI in the germline V gene. The CDR3 loop is CASSSGTGGETQYF. CDR3 nucleotide sequence: TGTGCCAGCAGTTCCGGGACAGGGGGAGAGACCCAGTACTTC.

The rearrangement links TRBV28 to TRBJ1-1, with D perhaps matching TRBD1 (5 bases). This CDR3 spans 14 amino acids. Trimming removed 3 bases from V and 0 bases from J, with 8 bases in between. CDR1 is MDHEN, CDR2 SYDVKM, per germline. The CDR3 coding sequence is TGTGCCAGCAGTTTCTTACAGGTGAACACTGAAGCTTTCTTT. This encodes CASSFLQVNTEAFF.

This clone has only a few counts. The chain couples TRBV19 to TRBJ2-1; 10 positions match TRBD1. Germline V gene lookup returns CDR1 LNHDA and CDR2 SQIVND (reference sequence). V lost 10 bases and J lost 9; bases outside the gene matches: 24. The CDR3 covers 18 residues. The CDR3 DNA reads TGTGCCACCGAGTCCCACGCCCCCGGACAGGGGGTGGGAAGTGAGCAGTTCTTC. This sequence encodes CATESHAPGQGVGSEQFF.

This clone was seen a single time. The same CDR3 also results from other DNA sequences found in this sample. The CDR3 coding sequence is TGTGCCAGCAGCTTGGTAGGAGCGGGAGGATCCTACAATGAGCAGTTCTTC. This gives the protein CASSLVGAGGSYNEQFF. The rearrangement links TRBV5-5 to TRBJ2-1; 9 nucleotides match TRBD2. CDR1 SGHKS and CDR2 YYEKEE come from the germline V gene (reference sequence). The CDR3 is made up of 17 amino acids. Trimming took 0 bases from V and 1 from J; bases not matched to a gene: 5. The entire variable domain, with the rest obtained from reference TRBV5-5 and TRBJ2-1, is as follows: DAGVTQSPTHLIKTRGQQVTLRCSPISGHKSVSWYQQVLGQGPQFIFQYYEKEERGRGNFPDRFSARQFPNYSSELNVNALLLGDSALYLCASSLVGAGGSYNEQFFGPGTRLTVL.

The gene calls are TRBV5-4 and TRBJ2-1; 9 nucleotides agree with TRBD1. Germline values: CDR1 SGHNT, CDR2 YYREEE (reference sequence). With 2 bases clipped from V and 6 bases from J, the junction kept 12 bases outside the gene matches. The length of the CDR3 is 17 residues. CDR3 nucleotide sequence: TGTGCCAGCAGCTTAGCTACAGGGGGCGGAATATTCAATGAGCAGTTCTTC. It encodes CASSLATGGGIFNEQFF.

The chain links TRBV11-2 to TRBJ2-5; maybe TRBD1 (6 bases). From germline, CDR1 is SGHAT and CDR2 FQNNGV. V gave up 5 bases and J gave up 0 bases, with 7 bases separating them. The CDR3 consists of 13 residues. The CDR3: CASSGQHQETQYF. CDR3 nucleotides: TGTGCCAGCAGCGGACAGCACCAAGAGACCCAGTACTTC.

J is TRBJ2-3 and V is TRBV7-9; TRBD2 matches at 9 bases. Germline trimming cut 4 bases from V and 2 bases from J; bases unmatched to any gene: 7. This CDR3 comprises 16 residues. Germline V gene sequence: CDR1 SEHNR, CDR2 FQNEAQ (reference sequence). Written as DNA, the CDR3 is TGTGCCAGCAGCTACGGGGCTAGCGGGGACACAGATACGCAGTATTTT. It specifies CASSYGASGDTDTQYF.

The V call is TRBV4-3, the J call TRBJ2-1, with a tentative D call TRBD1 (6 bases). Germline CDR1 LGHNA, CDR2 YSLEER. The CDR3 covers 15 residues. The V end was cut by 3 bases, the J end by 1 base, with 10 bases between. The chain's CDR3 is CASSHYQGSYNEQFF. The CDR3 DNA reads TGCGCCAGCAGCCACTATCAGGGGTCCTACAATGAGCAGTTCTTC.

This clone was detected a few times. The V and J genes are TRBV7-9 and TRBJ2-7; possibly TRBD2 for D (6 bases). V was cut by 1 base and J by 2 bases, with 15 bases left in between. The CDR3 runs 16 residues. Germline V gene data show CDR1 as SEHNR and CDR2 as FQNEAQ (reference sequence). DNA for the CDR3: TGTGCCAGCAGCTTAGAGTTTAGCGGTAAGCCCTACGAGCAGTACTTC. Protein product: CASSLEFSGKPYEQYF.

The chain joins TRBV4-3 to TRBJ1-3, with D maybe TRBD1 (5 bases). This CDR3 has 14 residues. The V gene's germline CDR1 is LGHNA and CDR2 YSLEER. The germline V and J ends were trimmed by 0 bases and 5 bases, with 8 bases remaining between them. CDR3 DNA: TGCGCCAGCAGCCAAGAGCCAGGGAGAAACACCATATATTTT. Translating gives CASSQEPGRNTIYF.

V usage is TRBV7-2 and J usage is TRBJ2-7; 7 bases align to TRBD1. The CDR3 is 14 residues long. Germline trimming cut 3 bases from V and 4 bases from J; bases unmatched to any gene: 6. The V gene's germline CDR1 is SGHTA and CDR2 FQGNSA. The DNA for the CDR3 is TGTGCCAGCAGCTTGAGGGACAGCACTTACGAGCAGTACTTC. Translating gives CASSLRDSTYEQYF.